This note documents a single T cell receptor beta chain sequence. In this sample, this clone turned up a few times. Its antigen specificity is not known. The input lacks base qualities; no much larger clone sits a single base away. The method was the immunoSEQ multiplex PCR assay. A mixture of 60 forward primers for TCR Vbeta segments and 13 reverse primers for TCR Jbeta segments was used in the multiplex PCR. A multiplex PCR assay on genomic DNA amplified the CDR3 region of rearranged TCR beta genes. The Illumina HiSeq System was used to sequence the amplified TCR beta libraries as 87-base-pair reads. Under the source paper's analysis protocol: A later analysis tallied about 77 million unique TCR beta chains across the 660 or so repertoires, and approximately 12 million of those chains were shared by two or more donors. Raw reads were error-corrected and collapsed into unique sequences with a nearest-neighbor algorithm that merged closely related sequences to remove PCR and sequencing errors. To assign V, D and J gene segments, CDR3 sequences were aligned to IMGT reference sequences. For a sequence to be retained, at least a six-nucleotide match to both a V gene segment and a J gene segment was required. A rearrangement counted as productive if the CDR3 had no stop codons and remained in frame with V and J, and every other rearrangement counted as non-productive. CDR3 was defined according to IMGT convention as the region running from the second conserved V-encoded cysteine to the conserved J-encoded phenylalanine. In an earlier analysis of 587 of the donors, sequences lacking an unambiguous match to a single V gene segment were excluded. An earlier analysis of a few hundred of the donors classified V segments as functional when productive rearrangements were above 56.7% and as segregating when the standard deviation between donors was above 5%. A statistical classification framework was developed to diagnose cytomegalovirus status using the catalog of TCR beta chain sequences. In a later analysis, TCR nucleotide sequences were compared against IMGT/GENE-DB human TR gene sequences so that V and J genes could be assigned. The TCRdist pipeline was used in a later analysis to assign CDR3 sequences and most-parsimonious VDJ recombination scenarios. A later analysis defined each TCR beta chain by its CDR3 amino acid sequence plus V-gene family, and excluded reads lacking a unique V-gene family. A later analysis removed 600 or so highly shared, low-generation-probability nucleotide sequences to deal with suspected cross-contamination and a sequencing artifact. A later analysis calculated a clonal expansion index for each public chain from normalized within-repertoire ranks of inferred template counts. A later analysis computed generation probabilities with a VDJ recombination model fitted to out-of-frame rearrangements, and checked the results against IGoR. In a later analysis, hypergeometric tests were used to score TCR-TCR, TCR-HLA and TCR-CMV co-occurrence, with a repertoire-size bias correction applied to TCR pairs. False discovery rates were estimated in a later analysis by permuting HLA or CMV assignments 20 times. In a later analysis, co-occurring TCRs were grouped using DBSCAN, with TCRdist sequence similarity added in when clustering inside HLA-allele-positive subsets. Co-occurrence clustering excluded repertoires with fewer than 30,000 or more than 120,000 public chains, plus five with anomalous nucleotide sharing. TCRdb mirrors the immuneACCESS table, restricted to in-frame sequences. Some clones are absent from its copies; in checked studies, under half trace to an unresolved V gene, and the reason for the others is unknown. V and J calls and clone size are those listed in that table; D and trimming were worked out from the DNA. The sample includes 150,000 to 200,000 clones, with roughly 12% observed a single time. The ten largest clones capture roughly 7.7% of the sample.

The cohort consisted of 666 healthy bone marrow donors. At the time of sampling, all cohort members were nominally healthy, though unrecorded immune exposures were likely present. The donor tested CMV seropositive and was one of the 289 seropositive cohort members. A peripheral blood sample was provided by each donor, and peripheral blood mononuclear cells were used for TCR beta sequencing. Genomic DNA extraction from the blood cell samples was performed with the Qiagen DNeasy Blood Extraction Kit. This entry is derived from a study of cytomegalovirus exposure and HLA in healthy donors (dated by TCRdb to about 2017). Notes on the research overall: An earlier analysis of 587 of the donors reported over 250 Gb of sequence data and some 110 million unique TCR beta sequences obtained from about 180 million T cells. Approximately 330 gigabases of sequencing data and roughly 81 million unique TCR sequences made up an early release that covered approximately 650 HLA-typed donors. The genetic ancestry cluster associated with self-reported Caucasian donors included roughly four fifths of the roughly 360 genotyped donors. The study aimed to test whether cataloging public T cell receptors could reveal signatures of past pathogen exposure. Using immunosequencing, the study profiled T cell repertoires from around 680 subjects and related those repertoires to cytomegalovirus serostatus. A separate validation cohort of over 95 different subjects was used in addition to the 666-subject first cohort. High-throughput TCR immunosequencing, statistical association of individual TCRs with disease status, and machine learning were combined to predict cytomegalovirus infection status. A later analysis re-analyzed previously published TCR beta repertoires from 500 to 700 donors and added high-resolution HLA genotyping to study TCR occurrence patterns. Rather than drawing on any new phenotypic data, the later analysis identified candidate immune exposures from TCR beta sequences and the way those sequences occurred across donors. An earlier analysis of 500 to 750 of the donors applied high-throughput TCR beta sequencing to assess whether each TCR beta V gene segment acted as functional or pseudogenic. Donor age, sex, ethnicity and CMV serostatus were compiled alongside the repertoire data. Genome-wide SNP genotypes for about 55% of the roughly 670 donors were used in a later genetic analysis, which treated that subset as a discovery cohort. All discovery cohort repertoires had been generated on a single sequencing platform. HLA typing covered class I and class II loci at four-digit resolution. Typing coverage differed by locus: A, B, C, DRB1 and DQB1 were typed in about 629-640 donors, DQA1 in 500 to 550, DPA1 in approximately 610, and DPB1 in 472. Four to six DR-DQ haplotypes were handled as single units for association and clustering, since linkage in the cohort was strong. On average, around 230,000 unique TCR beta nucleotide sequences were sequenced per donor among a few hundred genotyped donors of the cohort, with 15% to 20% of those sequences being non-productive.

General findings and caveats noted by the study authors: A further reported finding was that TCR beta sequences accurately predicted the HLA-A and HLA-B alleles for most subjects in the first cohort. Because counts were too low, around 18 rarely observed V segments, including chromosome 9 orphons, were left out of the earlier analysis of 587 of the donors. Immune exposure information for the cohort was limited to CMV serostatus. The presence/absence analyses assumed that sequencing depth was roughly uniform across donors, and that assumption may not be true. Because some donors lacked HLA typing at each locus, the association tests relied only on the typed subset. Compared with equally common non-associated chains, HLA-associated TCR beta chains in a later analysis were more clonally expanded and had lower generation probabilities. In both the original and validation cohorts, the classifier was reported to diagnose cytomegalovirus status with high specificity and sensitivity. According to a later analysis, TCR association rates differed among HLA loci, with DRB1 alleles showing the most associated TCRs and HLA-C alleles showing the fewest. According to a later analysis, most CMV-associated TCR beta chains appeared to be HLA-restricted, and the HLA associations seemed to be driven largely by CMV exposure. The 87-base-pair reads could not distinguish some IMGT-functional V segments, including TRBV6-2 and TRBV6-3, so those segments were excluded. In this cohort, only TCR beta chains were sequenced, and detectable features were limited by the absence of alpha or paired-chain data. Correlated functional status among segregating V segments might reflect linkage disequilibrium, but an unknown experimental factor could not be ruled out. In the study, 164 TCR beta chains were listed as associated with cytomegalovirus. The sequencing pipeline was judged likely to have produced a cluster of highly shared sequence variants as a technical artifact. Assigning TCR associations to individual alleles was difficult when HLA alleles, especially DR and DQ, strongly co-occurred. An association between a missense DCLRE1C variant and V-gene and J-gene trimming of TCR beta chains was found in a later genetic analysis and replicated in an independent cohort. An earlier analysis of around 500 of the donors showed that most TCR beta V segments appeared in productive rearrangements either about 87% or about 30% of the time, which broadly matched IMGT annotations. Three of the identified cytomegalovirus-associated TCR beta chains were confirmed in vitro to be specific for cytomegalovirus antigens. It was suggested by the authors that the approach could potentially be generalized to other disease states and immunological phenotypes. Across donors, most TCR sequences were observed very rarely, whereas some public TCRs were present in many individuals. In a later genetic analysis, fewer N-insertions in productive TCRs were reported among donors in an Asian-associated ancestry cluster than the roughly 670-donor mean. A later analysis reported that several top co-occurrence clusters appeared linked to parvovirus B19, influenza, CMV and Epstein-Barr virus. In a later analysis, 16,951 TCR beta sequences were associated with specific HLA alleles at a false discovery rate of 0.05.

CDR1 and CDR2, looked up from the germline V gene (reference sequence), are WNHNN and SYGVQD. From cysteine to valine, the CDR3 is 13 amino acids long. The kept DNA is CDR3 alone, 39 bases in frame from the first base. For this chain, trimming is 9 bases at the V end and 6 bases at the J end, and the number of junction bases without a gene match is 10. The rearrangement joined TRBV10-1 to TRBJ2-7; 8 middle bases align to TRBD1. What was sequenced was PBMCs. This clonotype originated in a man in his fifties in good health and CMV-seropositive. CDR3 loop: CARGEDRGSEQYV. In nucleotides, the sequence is TGCGCCAGGGGGGAAGACAGGGGATCCGAGCAGTACGTC.